These T cell receptor beta chains were read from a single sample in a study of blood T cell repertoires in COVID-19. Measured with immunoSEQ multiplex PCR; TCRdb has only the in-frame clones, and not every one. The data contain just under 150,000 clones, 80% to 90% of them seen just once; the ten biggest clones take up less than 3.5%. Sequencing was performed on peripheral blood. The source is a human donor with acute or convalescent COVID-19. The donor label of this sample is uncertain. The CDR3 runs from the conserved cysteine through the conserved F or W. Fields, in order: J gene, CDR3 length, V gene, CDR3 protein.

J: TRBJ1-6
length: 16
V: TRBV6-5
CDR3: CASSYDILSYNSPLHF

J: TRBJ1-2
length: 14
V: TRBV29-1
CDR3: CSVADPGQGYGYTF

J: TRBJ1-1
length: 14
V: TRBV4-1
CDR3: CASSQDDLRGEAFF

J: TRBJ2-1
length: 15
V: TRBV27
CDR3: CASSPDRGAYNEQFF

J: TRBJ1-1
length: 16
V: TRBV27
CDR3: CASSLLRGSGYTEAFF

J: TRBJ2-3
length: 17
V: TRBV29-1
CDR3: CSVEVRRDYLTTDTQYF

J: TRBJ2-2
length: 15
V: TRBV2
CDR3: CASSRMGGNTGELFF

J: TRBJ1-3
length: 18
V: TRBV5-1
CDR3: CASSLAWSMTASGNTIYF

J: TRBJ2-1
length: 17
V: TRBV4-3
CDR3: CASSQRPSGGGSNEQFF

J: TRBJ1-2
length: 14
V: TRBV11-2
CDR3: CASSRLDTYYGYTF

J: TRBJ1-5
length: 16
V: TRBV15
CDR3: CATSTVGGRGYQPQHF

J: TRBJ2-2
length: 13
V: TRBV27
CDR3: CASRTRGAGELFF

J: TRBJ1-2
length: 15
V: TRBV7-2
CDR3: CASSGNRGLGYGYTF

J: TRBJ1-5
length: 15
V: TRBV7-8
CDR3: CASSRTGDSNQPQHF

J: TRBJ2-5
length: 13
V: TRBV7-9
CDR3: CATLVPQKETQYF

J: TRBJ1-2
length: 14
V: TRBV4-2
CDR3: CASSQDTNFYGYTF

J: TRBJ1-1
length: 12
V: TRBV30
CDR3: CAWRGTGTEAFF

J: TRBJ2-2
length: 15
V: TRBV7-8
CDR3: CASSRGLAGTGELFF

J: TRBJ2-3
length: 15
V: TRBV13
CDR3: CASSLGSGVGDTQYF

J: TRBJ1-4
length: 14
V: TRBV6-5
CDR3: CASILDRGTEKLFF

J: TRBJ1-2
length: 14
V: TRBV21-1
CDR3: CASSNRRGAYGYTF

J: TRBJ2-5
length: 16
V: TRBV5-1
CDR3: CASSLVAGGYQETQYF

J: TRBJ2-5
length: 16
V: TRBV6-2/TRBV6-3
CDR3: CASSTPLAGVRETQYF

J: TRBJ1-2
length: 16
V: TRBV5-4
CDR3: CASSCGGSIFECGYTF

J: TRBJ2-1
length: 21
V: TRBV28
CDR3: CASRTPRPGQGAKLYYNEQFF

J: TRBJ1-1
length: 14
V: TRBV7-9
CDR3: CASSWGQGAAEAFF

J: TRBJ2-1
length: 12
V: TRBV24-1
CDR3: CATSDPDREQFF

J: TRBJ1-5
length: 14
V: TRBV10-3
CDR3: CAISEGTNNQPQHF

J: TRBJ2-1
length: 17
V: TRBV24-1
CDR3: CATSGTADRSSYNEQFF

J: TRBJ1-1
length: 13
V: TRBV28
CDR3: CASSSQGATEAFF

J: TRBJ2-1
length: 17
V: TRBV5-4
CDR3: CASSLVWTTDSYNEQFF

J: TRBJ2-3
length: 14
V: TRBV18
CDR3: CASSPGLAPDTQYF

J: TRBJ1-2
length: 16
V: TRBV5-1
CDR3: CASSLASRGKNYGYTF

J: TRBJ2-3
length: 17
V: TRBV7-2
CDR3: CASSLGLAGGLGDTQYF

J: TRBJ1-2
length: 14
V: TRBV18
CDR3: CASSPAGANYGYTF

J: TRBJ1-3
length: 14
V: TRBV24-1
CDR3: CATSDPGSGNTIYF

J: TRBJ2-3
length: 14
V: TRBV7-9
CDR3: CAIQGGPGRDTQYF

J: TRBJ1-1
length: 14
V: TRBV9
CDR3: CASSPRGGNTEAFF

J: TRBJ2-3
length: 16
V: TRBV15
CDR3: CATSSGTRLSTDTQYF

J: TRBJ2-2
length: 15
V: TRBV6-5
CDR3: CASTSRLFGTGELFF

J: TRBJ2-2
length: 15
V: TRBV10-3
CDR3: CAISESGTEAGELFF

J: TRBJ2-7
length: 13
V: TRBV5-5
CDR3: CASWGGLSYEQYF

J: TRBJ1-2
length: 14
V: TRBV4-3
CDR3: CASSPGQTNYGYTF

J: TRBJ1-1
length: 13
V: TRBV27
CDR3: CASSYQGGGEAFF

J: TRBJ1-2
length: 15
V: TRBV19
CDR3: CASRTRDRGAYGYTF

J: TRBJ1-5
length: 18
V: TRBV18
CDR3: CASSPSPPGTGNNQPQHF

J: TRBJ2-4
length: 21
V: TRBV24-1
CDR3: CATNRPCPGQFPPPAKNIQYF

J: TRBJ2-1
length: 13
V: TRBV6-5
CDR3: CASTLLGLAELFF

J: TRBJ1-1
length: 11
V: TRBV19
CDR3: CATTGAVEAFF